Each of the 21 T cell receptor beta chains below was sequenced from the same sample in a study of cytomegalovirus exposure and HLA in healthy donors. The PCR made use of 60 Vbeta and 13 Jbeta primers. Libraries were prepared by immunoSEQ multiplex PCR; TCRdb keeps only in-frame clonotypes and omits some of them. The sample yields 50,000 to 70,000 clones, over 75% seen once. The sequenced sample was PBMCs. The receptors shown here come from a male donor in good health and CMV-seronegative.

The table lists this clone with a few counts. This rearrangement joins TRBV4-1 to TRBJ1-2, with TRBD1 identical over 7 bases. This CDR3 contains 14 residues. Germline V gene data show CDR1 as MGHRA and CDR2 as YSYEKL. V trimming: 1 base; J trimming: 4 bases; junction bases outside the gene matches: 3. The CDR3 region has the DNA TGCGCCAGCAGCCAAGTCTGGACAGGCTATGGCTACACCTTC. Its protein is CASSQVWTGYGYTF.

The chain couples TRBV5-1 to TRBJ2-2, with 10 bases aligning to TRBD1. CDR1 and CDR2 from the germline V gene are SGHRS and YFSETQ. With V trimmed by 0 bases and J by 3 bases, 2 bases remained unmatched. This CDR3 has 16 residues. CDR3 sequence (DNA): TGCGCCAGCAGCTTGGGGGACAGGGGTTACACCGGGGAGCTGTTTTTT. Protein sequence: CASSLGDRGYTGELFF.

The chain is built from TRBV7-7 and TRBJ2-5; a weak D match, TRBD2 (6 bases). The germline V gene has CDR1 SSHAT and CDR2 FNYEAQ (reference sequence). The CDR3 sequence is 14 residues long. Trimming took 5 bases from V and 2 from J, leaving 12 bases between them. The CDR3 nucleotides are TGTGCCAGCAGCGGCGGGGCGGGGCAAGAGACCCAGTACTTC. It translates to CASSGGAGQETQYF.

This CDR3 reads CAIQGAGGNQPQHF. The CDR3, as DNA: TGTGCCATCCAGGGGGCGGGGGGCAATCAGCCCCAGCATTTT. The rearrangement links TRBV10-3 to TRBJ1-5; 8 bases are shared with TRBD1. The CDR3 extends over 14 amino acids. The germline V gene has CDR1 ENHRY and CDR2 SYGVKD. After removal of 8 bases from V and 2 bases from J, the junction contained 5 bases not matched to a gene.

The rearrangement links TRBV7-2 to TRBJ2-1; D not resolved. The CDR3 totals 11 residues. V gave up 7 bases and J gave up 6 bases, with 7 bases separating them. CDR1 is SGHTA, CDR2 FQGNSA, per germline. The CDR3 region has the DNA TGTGCCAGCATTGGGCTCAATGAGCAGTTCTTC. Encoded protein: CASIGLNEQFF. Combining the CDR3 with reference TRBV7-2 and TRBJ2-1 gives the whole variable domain GAGVSQSPSNKVTEKGKDVELRCDPISGHTALYWYRQSLGQGLEFLIYFQGNSAPDKSGLPSDRFSAERTGGSVSTLTIQRTQQEDSAVYLCASIGLNEQFFGPGTRLTVL.

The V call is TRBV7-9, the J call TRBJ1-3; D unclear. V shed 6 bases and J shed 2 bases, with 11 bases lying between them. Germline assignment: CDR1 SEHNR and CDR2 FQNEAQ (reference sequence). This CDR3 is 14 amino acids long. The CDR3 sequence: CASRVSSAGNTIYF. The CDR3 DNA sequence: TGTGCCAGCAGGGTTAGTTCCGCTGGAAACACCATATATTTT.

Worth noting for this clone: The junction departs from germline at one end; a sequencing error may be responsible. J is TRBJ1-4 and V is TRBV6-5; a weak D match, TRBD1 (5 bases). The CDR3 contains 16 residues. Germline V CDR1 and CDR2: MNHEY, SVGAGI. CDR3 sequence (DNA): TGTGCCAGCACTTACAACGGGCCTAGTAGGGGTGAAAAACTGTTTTTT. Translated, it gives CASTYNGPSRGEKLFF.

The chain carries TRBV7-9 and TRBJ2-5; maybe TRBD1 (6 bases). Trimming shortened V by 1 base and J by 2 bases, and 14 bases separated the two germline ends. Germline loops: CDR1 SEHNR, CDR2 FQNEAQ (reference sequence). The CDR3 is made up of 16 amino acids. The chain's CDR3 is CASSLGIQGRQETQYF. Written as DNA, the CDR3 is TGTGCCAGCAGCTTAGGTATCCAGGGGAGACAAGAGACCCAGTACTTC.

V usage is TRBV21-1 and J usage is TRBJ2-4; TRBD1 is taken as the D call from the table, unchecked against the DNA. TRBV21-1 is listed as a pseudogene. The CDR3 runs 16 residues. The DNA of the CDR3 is TGTGCCAGCAGCCTGACTGACAGGGGGGCCAAAAACATTCAGTACTTC. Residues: CASSLTDRGAKNIQYF.

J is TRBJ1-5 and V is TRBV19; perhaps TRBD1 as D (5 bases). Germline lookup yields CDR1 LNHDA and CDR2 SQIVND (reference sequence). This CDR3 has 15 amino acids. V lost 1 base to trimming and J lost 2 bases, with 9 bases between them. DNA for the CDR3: TGTGCCAGTAGTATAGCCGGGGGTGGCAATCAGCCCCAGCATTTT. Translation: CASSIAGGGNQPQHF.

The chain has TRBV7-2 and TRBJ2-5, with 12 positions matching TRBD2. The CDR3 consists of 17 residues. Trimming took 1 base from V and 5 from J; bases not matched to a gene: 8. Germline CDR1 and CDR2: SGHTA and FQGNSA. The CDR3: CASSLDGLLAGGETQYF. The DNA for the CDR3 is TGTGCCAGCAGCTTAGATGGCCTCCTAGCGGGGGGGGAGACCCAGTACTTC.

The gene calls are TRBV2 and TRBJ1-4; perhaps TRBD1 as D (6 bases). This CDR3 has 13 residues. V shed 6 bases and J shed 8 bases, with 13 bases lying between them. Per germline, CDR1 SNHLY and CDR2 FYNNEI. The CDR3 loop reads CASRDNRDEKLFF. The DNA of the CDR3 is TGTGCCAGCAGGGACAACAGGGACGAAAAACTGTTTTTT.

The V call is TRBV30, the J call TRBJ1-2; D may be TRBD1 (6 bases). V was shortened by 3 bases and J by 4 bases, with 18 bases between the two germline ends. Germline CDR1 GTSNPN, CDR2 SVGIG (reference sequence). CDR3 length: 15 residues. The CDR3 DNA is TGTGCCTGGAGCCCGATGGGGGCTCCTATCTATGGCTACACCTTC. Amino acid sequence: CAWSPMGAPIYGYTF.

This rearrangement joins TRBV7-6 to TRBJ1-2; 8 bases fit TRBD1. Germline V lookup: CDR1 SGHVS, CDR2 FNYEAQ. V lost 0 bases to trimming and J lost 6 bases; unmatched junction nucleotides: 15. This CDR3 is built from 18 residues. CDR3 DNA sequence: TGTGCCAGCAGCTTAGCGGTCGGACAGGGATTGGTCAGCGATGGCTACACCTTC. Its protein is CASSLAVGQGLVSDGYTF.

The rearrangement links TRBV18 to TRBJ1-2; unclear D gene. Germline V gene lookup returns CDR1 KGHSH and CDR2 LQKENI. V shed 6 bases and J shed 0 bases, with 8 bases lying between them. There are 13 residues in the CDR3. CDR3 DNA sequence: TGTGCCAGCTCCGTTTACTCTAACTATGGCTACACCTTC. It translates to CASSVYSNYGYTF.

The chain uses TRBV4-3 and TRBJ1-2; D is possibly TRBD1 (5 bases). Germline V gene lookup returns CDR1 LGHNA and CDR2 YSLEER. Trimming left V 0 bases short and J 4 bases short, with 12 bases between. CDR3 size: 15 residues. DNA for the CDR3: TGCGCCAGCAGCCAAGACCCCGTCGGGGGCTATGGCTACACCTTC. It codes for CASSQDPVGGYGYTF.

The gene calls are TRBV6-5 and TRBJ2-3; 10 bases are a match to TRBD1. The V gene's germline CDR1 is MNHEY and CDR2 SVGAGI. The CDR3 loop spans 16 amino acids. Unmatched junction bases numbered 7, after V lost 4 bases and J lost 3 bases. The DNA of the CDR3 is TGTGCCAGCAGTTTTACAGGACAGGGGGGTACAGATACGCAGTATTTT. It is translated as CASSFTGQGGTDTQYF.

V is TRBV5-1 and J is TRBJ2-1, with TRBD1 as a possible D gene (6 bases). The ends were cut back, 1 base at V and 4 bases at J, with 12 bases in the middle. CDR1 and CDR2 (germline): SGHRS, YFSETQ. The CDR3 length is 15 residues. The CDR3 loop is CASSLTAGDYNEQFF. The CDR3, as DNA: TGCGCCAGCAGCTTGACGGCAGGGGATTACAATGAGCAGTTCTTC.

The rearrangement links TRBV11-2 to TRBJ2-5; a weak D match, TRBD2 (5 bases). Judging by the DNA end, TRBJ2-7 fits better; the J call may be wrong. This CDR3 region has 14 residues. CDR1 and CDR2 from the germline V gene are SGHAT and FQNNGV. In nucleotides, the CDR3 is TGTGCCAGCAGCTTACTAGGAGCAGAGGGCGAGCAGTACTTC. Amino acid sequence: CASSLLGAEGEQYF.

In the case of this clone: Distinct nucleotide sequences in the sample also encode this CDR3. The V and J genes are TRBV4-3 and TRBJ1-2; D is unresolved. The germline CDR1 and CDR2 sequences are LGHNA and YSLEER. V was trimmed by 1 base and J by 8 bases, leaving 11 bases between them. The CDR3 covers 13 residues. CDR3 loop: CASSQAVGRGYTF. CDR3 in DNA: TGCGCCAGCAGCCAAGCGGTCGGGAGGGGCTACACCTTC.

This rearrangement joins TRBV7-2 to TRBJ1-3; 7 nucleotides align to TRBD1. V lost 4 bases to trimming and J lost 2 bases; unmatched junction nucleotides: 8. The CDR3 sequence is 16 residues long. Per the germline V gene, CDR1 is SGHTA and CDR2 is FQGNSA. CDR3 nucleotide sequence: TGTGCCAGCAGCTCTAGCCTAACAGGGGCTGGAAACACCATATATTTT. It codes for CASSSSLTGAGNTIYF.